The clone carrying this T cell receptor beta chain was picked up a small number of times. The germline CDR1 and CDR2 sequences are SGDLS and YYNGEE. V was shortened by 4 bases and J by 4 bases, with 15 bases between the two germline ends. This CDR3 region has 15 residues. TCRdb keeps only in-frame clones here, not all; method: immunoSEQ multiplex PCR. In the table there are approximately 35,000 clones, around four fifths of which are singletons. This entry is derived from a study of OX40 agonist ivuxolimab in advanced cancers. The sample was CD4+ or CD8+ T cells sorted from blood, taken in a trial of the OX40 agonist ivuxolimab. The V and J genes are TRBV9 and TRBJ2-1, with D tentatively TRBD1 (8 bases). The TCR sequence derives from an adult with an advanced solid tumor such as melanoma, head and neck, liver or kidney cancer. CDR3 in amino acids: CASSTGGASYNEQFF. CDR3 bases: TGTGCCAGCAGCACAGGGGGGGCTTCTTACAATGAGCAGTTCTTC.